The rows below give T cell receptor beta chains drawn from one sample of a study of long-term antiretroviral therapy in people with HIV. Some clones are missing from TCRdb's copy, which holds only in-frame ones; the method was immunoSEQ multiplex PCR. Of 15,000 to 20,000 clones listed, over 70% were seen once; the top ten hold approximately 11%. The specimen comprised unsorted PBMCs, sampled 2.3 years after starting antiretroviral therapy. These receptors originate from a middle-aged woman with HIV. Both conserved end residues are part of each CDR3. The D gene is left open where the match is weak. Clone size is stated in some rows and not others, as once, few, many or a class when expanded.

-	-	TRBV30	TRBJ2-5	TGTGCCTGGAGTTTGGGGGCAGGCCAAGAGACCCAGTACTTC	CAWSLGAGQETQYF
-	TRBD1	TRBV6-5	TRBJ1-1	TGTGCCAGCAGTTACACACAGGGGTCCACTGAAGCTTTCTTT	CASSYTQGSTEAFF
-	TRBD1	TRBV5-1	TRBJ1-1	TGCGCCAGCAGCTATTGGACAGGGTCGGGAGCTTTCTTT	CASSYWTGSGAFF
-	-	TRBV25-1	TRBJ2-7	TGTGCCAGCAGTGAAAGGATAGGGGTCGAGCAGTACTTC	CASSERIGVEQYF
once	-	TRBV12-5	TRBJ1-2	TGTGCTAGTGGTTTGGGCCCCGGGGGAGCTAACTATGGCTACACCTTC	CASGLGPGGANYGYTF
few	-	TRBV29-1	TRBJ1-2	TGCAGCGTTATTATACAGGGAGGTGGCTACACCTTC	CSVIIQGGGYTF
-	TRBD2	TRBV5-1	TRBJ2-7	TGCGCCAGCAGCGTCCTCGGGAGGATGGTTTACGAGCAGTACTTC	CASSVLGRMVYEQYF
-	TRBD1	TRBV5-4	TRBJ2-2	TGTGCCAGCAACTGGGCTACAGGGGGCAGAACATACACCGGGGAGCTGTTTTTT	CASNWATGGRTYTGELFF
-	TRBD1	TRBV27	TRBJ1-4	TGTGCCAGCAGTTTATCCAAAACAGGGGAACTGTTTTTT	CASSLSKTGELFF
-	-	TRBV6-6	TRBJ1-2	TGTGCCAGCAGTTACCCTTTGCTCAACTATGGCTACACCTTC	CASSYPLLNYGYTF
-	TRBD2	TRBV4-2	TRBJ2-3	TGTGCCAGCAGCCAACCAGGCGCTAGCGGGGACTCAGATACGCAGTATTTT	CASSQPGASGDSDTQYF
-	TRBD2	TRBV11-2	TRBJ2-1	TGTGCCAGCAGCCCTACTAGCGGGAACTACAATGAGCAGTTCTTC	CASSPTSGNYNEQFF
-	-	TRBV7-2	TRBJ1-3	TGTGCCAGCAGCTCCCGGGGGGGCTCTGGAAACACCATATATTTT	CASSSRGGSGNTIYF
-	-	TRBV19	TRBJ2-3	TGTGCCAGTACGTCGGCAGGCACAGATACGCAGTATTTT	CASTSAGTDTQYF
-	-	TRBV6-1	TRBJ1-3	TGTGCCAGCAGACCTTCTGGAAACACCATATATTTT	CASRPSGNTIYF
-	TRBD1	TRBV9	TRBJ1-2	TGTGCCAGCAGCGTACAAAACAGGGGCGCTAACTATGGCTACACCTTC	CASSVQNRGANYGYTF
-	TRBD1	TRBV10-3	TRBJ1-6	TGTGCCATCAGTGAGTCGCAGGGGGTAGCACCCCTCCACTTT	CAISESQGVAPLHF
-	-	TRBV27	TRBJ1-2	TGTGCCACCGAGGGGGGGGGCGCGTATGGCTACACCTTC	CATEGGGAYGYTF